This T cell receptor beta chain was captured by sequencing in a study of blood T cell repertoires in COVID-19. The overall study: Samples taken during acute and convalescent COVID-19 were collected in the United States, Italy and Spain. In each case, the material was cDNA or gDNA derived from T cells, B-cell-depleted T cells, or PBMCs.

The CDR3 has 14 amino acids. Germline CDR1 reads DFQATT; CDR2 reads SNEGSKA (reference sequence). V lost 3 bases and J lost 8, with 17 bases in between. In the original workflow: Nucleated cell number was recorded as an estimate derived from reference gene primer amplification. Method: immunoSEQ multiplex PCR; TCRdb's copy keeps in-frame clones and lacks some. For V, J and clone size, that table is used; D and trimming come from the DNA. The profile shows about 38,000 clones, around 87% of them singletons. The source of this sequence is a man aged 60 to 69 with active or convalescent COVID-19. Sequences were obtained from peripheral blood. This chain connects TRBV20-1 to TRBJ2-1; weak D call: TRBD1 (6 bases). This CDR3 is CSASGGSVRYEQFF. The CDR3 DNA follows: TGCAGTGCTAGTGGGGGCTCTGTGAGGTATGAGCAGTTCTTC.